The clone carrying this TCR beta chain has just a few counts. Sequencing was performed with immunoSEQ multiplex PCR; in TCRdb, only in-frame clones are kept and a portion is missing. The data contain about 12,000 clones, 26% of them singletons. V trimming: 7 bases; J trimming: 0 bases; junction bases outside the gene matches: 7. This CDR3 spans 15 amino acids. Per germline, CDR1 WSHSY and CDR2 SAAADI. Treatment in this sample: randomized to nivolumab then ipilimumab (arm A) or the reverse (arm B). This record comes from a study of sequential checkpoint blockade in melanoma. At the level of the study: DNA from 91 pretreatment tumor samples underwent TCRβ immunosequencing. Twenty-two patients had tumor biopsies before treatment and at week 13.

The chain carries TRBV10-2 and TRBJ1-2; 8 positions agree with TRBD1. The sample here was tumor tissue (inferred from file names), taken from a patient given nivolumab and ipilimumab in sequence. This TCR was sampled from a human donor with melanoma. In DNA form, the CDR3 reads TGCGCCAGCAATACGACAGGGGAAGCTAACTATGGCTACACCTTC. Translated, it gives CASNTTGEANYGYTF.